These 12 T cell receptor beta chains were all obtained from the same sample, sequenced in a study of blood T cells in healthy people across ages. PCR was performed a second time for about 7 to 12 cycles using a sample-barcoded 5' primer and a J-beta primer mix. MiXCR, run by TCRdb on the 5' RACE reads, gives a single entry per CDR3 protein. The data contain around 990,000 distinct CDR3 sequences, less than 45% of them singletons. The sample comprised blood. Receptor source: a man between 18 and 35 years old in good health.

Comment on this clonotype: Its ends do not fully match the called genes, so a read error is possible. The chain uses TRBV24-1 and TRBJ1-6; 10 bases agree with TRBD1. Germline V CDR1 and CDR2: KGHDR, SFDVKD. CDR3 length: 15 residues. Here the CDR3 DNA reads TGTGCCACCAGTGTCCTGGACAGGGGGGATTCACCCCCCCACTTT. Translation: CATSVLDRGDSPPHF.

The chain uses TRBV5-1 and TRBJ1-2, with no clear D. Germline assignment: CDR1 SGHRS and CDR2 YFSETQ. Between the trimmed V and J ends, which lost 1 base and 5 bases, there was a span of 12 bases. CDR3 length: 14 amino acids. CDR3 loop: CASSLQVGDYGYTF. CDR3 nucleotides: TGCGCCAGCAGCTTGCAAGTTGGGGATTATGGCTACACCTTC.

This rearrangement joins TRBV4-1 to TRBJ1-1; D is ambiguous. Trimming stripped 4 bases from V and 6 bases from J, with 12 bases between. Germline CDR1 is MGHRA and CDR2 is YSYEKL. The CDR3 covers 13 residues. The CDR3 bases are TGCGCCAGCAGCCGGGCCGGAAACGCTGAAGCTTTCTTT. Protein sequence: CASSRAGNAEAFF.

V usage is TRBV29-1 and J usage is TRBJ2-1, with D perhaps matching TRBD1 (6 bases). This CDR3 contains 13 residues. Germline V gene data show CDR1 as SQVTM and CDR2 as ANQGSEA. Trimming took 4 bases from V and 2 from J, leaving 9 bases between them. The CDR3 nucleotides are TGCAGCGTTGGGGCAGGGGCCTACAATGAGCAGTTCTTC. Encoded protein: CSVGAGAYNEQFF.

The V gene is TRBV27, the J gene TRBJ2-7; D possibly corresponds to TRBD2 (7 bases). Germline values: CDR1 MNHEY, CDR2 SMNVEV (reference sequence). The CDR3 loop spans 14 amino acids. Trimming stripped 2 bases from V and 7 bases from J, with 15 bases between. The CDR3 DNA follows: TGTGCCAGCAGTTTAGAGGGGGGGTTTGGGGAGCAGTACTTC. It yields the protein CASSLEGGFGEQYF.

The rearrangement links TRBV12-3 or TRBV12-4 to TRBJ2-1; 9 nucleotides align to TRBD1. After removal of 7 bases from V and 5 bases from J, the junction contained 15 bases not matched to a gene. This CDR3 comprises 17 residues. In DNA, the CDR3 is TGTGCCAGCATCTCTGGGCCCGGACAGGGGAGCAACAATGAGCAGTTCTTC. This gives the protein CASISGPGQGSNNEQFF.

This clonotype came up many times. V gene TRBV12-3 or TRBV12-4 combines with J gene TRBJ2-7, with TRBD2 matching over 11 bases. This CDR3 spans 13 amino acids. V lost 6 bases, J lost 2 bases, and 0 bases stayed unmatched. In DNA form, the CDR3 reads TGTGCCAGCAGACTAGCGGGGGCCTACGAGCAGTACTTC. It translates to CASRLAGAYEQYF.

This clonotype turned up a few times. J is TRBJ1-2 and V is TRBV4-2; TRBD1 agrees at 9 bases. Germline V CDR1 and CDR2: LGHNA, YNFKEQ. The trim removed 2 bases at V and 3 bases at J, leaving 4 bases unmatched. This CDR3 spans 15 amino acids. The CDR3 spells CASSQRDRDDYGYTF. For the CDR3, the DNA is TGTGCCAGCAGCCAAAGGGACAGGGACGACTATGGCTACACCTTC.

This clonotype was found a few times. The chain joins TRBV6-6 to TRBJ2-3, with TRBD1 identical over 9 bases. This CDR3 has 17 residues. Germline lookup yields CDR1 MNHNY and CDR2 SVGAGI (reference sequence). The V gene end was trimmed by 2 bases and the J gene end by 1 base; junction bases not matched to a gene: 7. The CDR3 region is CASSYGSRTGGTDTQYF. DNA for the CDR3: TGTGCCAGCAGTTACGGGTCGAGGACAGGGGGCACAGATACGCAGTATTTT.

For this clonotype: Relative to the germline gene, one junction end is altered; a read error may explain this. The V and J genes are TRBV12-3 or TRBV12-4 and TRBJ2-5; D assignment may be TRBD1 or TRBD2 (6 bases each). The CDR3 runs to 13 residues. CDR3 nucleotide sequence: TGTGCCAGCAGGCGGGACACACAAGGGACCCAGTACTTC. This codes for CASRRDTQGTQYF.

This clonotype was detected a few times. The chain uses TRBV6-1 and TRBJ1-4; D call uncertain. Germline values: CDR1 MNHNS, CDR2 SASEGT. The ends were cut back, 0 bases at V and 6 bases at J, with 14 bases in the middle. CDR3 length: 16 amino acids. DNA of the CDR3: TGTGCCAGCAGTGAAGCCCGGAATCGAGAGGATGAAAAACTGTTTTTT. Amino acids: CASSEARNREDEKLFF.

This clonotype occurred many times. V and J are TRBV20-1 and TRBJ2-4, with D possibly being TRBD2 (6 bases). Germline lookup yields CDR1 DFQATT and CDR2 SNEGSKA (reference sequence). The CDR3 loop spans 13 amino acids. V was shortened by 5 bases and J by 3 bases, with 11 bases between the two germline ends. Here the CDR3 reads CSARGTDKNIQYF. The CDR3 DNA is TGCAGTGCTCGCGGGACCGACAAAAACATTCAGTACTTC.